These 21 T cell receptor beta chains originate from one sample sequenced in a study of T cells in Graves' hyperthyroidism and ophthalmopathy. TCR beta CDR3 regions were amplified from RNA transcripts. During a first-round RT-PCR of the TCR CDR3, the HTBI primer set was used. TCRdb re-called the multiplex PCR reads through MiXCR, storing one row per CDR3 protein. The sample has about 360,000 distinct CDR3 sequences, roughly 14% seen once. The material sequenced was blood. All receptors derive from a woman aged 18-35 years with Graves' hyperthyroidism that later progressed to Graves' ophthalmopathy.

The J gene is TRBJ2-3, the V gene TRBV5-6; D is uncertain. The CDR3 length is 13 residues. V lost 4 bases, J lost 8 bases, and 14 bases lay in between. In germline, CDR1 is SGHDT, CDR2 YYEEEE. This CDR3 reads CASSLRTLGTQYF. The DNA for the CDR3 is TGTGCCAGCAGCCTCAGGACGCTTGGTACGCAGTATTTT.

The V and J genes are TRBV27 and TRBJ2-1, with D tentatively TRBD2 (5 bases). Trimming left V 0 bases short and J 6 bases short, with 9 bases between. Germline loops: CDR1 MNHEY, CDR2 SMNVEV (reference sequence). The CDR3 has 14 residues. The CDR3 DNA follows: TGTGCCAGCAGTTTATCCCGGGGAGTCAATGAGCAGTTCTTC. The encoded protein is CASSLSRGVNEQFF.

This clonotype has a count of ten or more. This chain uses TRBV6-1 with TRBJ1-5; the D gene is possibly TRBD1 (5 bases). CDR3 length: 17 residues. V shed 4 bases and J shed 0 bases, with 16 bases lying between them. In germline, CDR1 is MNHNS, CDR2 SASEGT. The CDR3: CASSGAAGLNSNQPQHF. The CDR3 DNA is TGTGCCAGCAGTGGGGCTGCAGGGCTGAATAGCAATCAGCCCCAGCATTTT.

This clonotype has at least ten counts. V and J are TRBV28 and TRBJ2-3; 9 nucleotides agree with TRBD1. Germline V CDR1 and CDR2: MDHEN, SYDVKM. With V trimmed by 6 bases and J by 3 bases, 10 bases remained unmatched. This CDR3 contains 16 residues. The DNA of the CDR3 is TGTGCCAGCAGCCCAACCGGGACAGGGTATACAGATACGCAGTATTTT. Translating it yields CASSPTGTGYTDTQYF.

This clonotype was seen more than once but under ten times. CDR3 in DNA: TGCGCCAGCAGCCAAGAATACGGGACAGGGGGCGAAGGCTACACCTTC. Translation: CASSQEYGTGGEGYTF. The chain has TRBV4-3 and TRBJ1-2; TRBD1 aligns across 12 bases. This CDR3 is built from 16 residues. After removal of 0 bases from V and 8 bases from J, the junction contained 7 bases not matched to a gene. In germline, CDR1 is LGHNA, CDR2 YSLEER.

This clonotype was seen more than once but under ten times. The chain combines TRBV9 with TRBJ1-1; 7 positions agree with TRBD1. V shed 4 bases and J 7 bases; nucleotides not matched to a gene: 13. The CDR3 extends over 15 amino acids. The germline V gene has CDR1 SGDLS and CDR2 YYNGEE. This chain's CDR3 is CASSPNSGQIHEAFF. The DNA of the CDR3 is TGTGCCAGCAGCCCTAACTCGGGACAGATCCATGAAGCTTTCTTT.

This clonotype was counted ten times or more. The V call is TRBV6-2 or TRBV6-3, the J call TRBJ1-5; TRBD1 aligns across 8 bases. The V gene end was trimmed by 2 bases and the J gene end by 6 bases; junction bases not matched to a gene: 6. Germline CDR1 MNHEY, CDR2 SVGEGT. The CDR3 spans 15 residues. The CDR3 bases are TGTGCCAGCAGTTACGCGGACAGGGCATCTCAGCCCCAGCATTTT. Its translation: CASSYADRASQPQHF.

This clonotype was recorded at least ten times. The CDR3 is CASSDSLSNQPQHF. CDR3 in DNA: TGTGCCAGCAGTGATTCGCTTAGCAATCAGCCCCAGCATTTT. This chain connects TRBV6-1 to TRBJ1-5; D unresolved. V was clipped by 3 bases and J by 0 bases, with 6 bases between them. The CDR3 length is 14 residues. The germline V gene encodes CDR1 MNHNS and CDR2 SASEGT.

The CDR3 loop reads CASTQPGTGSSGNTIYF. CDR3 sequence (DNA): TGTGCCAGCACCCAACCCGGGACAGGGTCCTCTGGAAACACCATATATTTT. J is TRBJ1-3 and V is TRBV6-1, with 9 bases fitting TRBD1. The CDR3 is made up of 17 amino acids. The V gene end was trimmed by 7 bases and the J gene end by 0 bases; junction bases not matched to a gene: 10. Germline values: CDR1 MNHNS, CDR2 SASEGT.

This clonotype was observed many times. The rearrangement uses TRBV24-1 and TRBJ2-5; D not certain. CDR3 length: 13 amino acids. V was cut by 4 bases and J by 5 bases, with 10 bases left in between. CDR1 is KGHDR and CDR2 is SFDVKD in the germline V gene. The DNA of the CDR3 is TGTGCCACCAGTGACTCTGCGGTGGAGACCCAGTACTTC. This gives the protein CATSDSAVETQYF.

This clonotype was counted ten times or more. A read error may account for a junction end that differs from germline. V is TRBV27 and J is TRBJ1-1, with D perhaps TRBD1 (5 bases). Germline CDR1 MNHEY, CDR2 SMNVEV (reference sequence). This CDR3 has 14 amino acids. CDR3 coding DNA: TGTGCCAGCAGTATCGGGGCGGTGAATACTGAAGCTTTCTTT. Translated: CASSIGAVNTEAFF.

A few counts support this clonotype. The CDR3 is CASRAFGTGEAFF. Written as DNA, the CDR3 is TGTGCCAGCAGGGCTTTCGGGACAGGTGAAGCTTTCTTT. This chain uses TRBV25-1 with TRBJ1-1, with TRBD1 identical over 8 bases. Germline-derived CDR1 and CDR2 are MGHDK and SYGVNS. CDR3 length equals 13 residues. V was pared by 6 bases and J by 7 bases, with 7 bases of the junction left unmatched.

The rearrangement links TRBV28 to TRBJ2-5; D unresolved. This CDR3 has 16 residues. Per germline, CDR1 MDHEN and CDR2 SYDVKM. The V gene lost 4 bases and the J gene lost 8 bases, with 23 bases spanning the gap. The CDR3 bases are TGTGCCAGCAGTTCCATCGGCGGCCTCTCCCGAGAAACCCAGTACTTC. As protein: CASSSIGGLSRETQYF.

This clonotype appeared many times. The chain links TRBV6-2 or TRBV6-3 to TRBJ1-1; no firm D call. Germline values: CDR1 MNHEY, CDR2 SVGEGT. The V end lost 2 bases, the J end lost 1 base, and 8 bases lay between the germline ends. CDR3 length: 14 amino acids. CDR3 sequence (DNA): TGTGCCAGCAGTTACAGTACATGGAACACTGAAGCTTTCTTT. The encoded protein is CASSYSTWNTEAFF.

The sample holds many counts of this clonotype. CDR3 DNA sequence: TGTGCCAGCACCGAACACGGGGACTCGGGCGAGCAGTACTTC. Translated, it gives CASTEHGDSGEQYF. The chain employs TRBV28 and TRBJ2-7, with TRBD2 as a possible D gene (6 bases). V was shortened by 7 bases and J by 6 bases, with 19 bases between the two germline ends. Germline V lookup: CDR1 MDHEN, CDR2 SYDVKM. The CDR3 sequence is 14 residues long. Combining the CDR3 with reference TRBV28 and TRBJ2-7 gives the whole variable domain DVKVTQSSRYLVKRTGEKVFLECVQDMDHENMFWYRQDPGLGLRLIYFSYDVKMKEKGDIPEGYSVSREKKERFSLILESASTNQTSMYLCASTEHGDSGEQYFGPGTRLTVT.

Ten or more counts support this clonotype. V usage is TRBV30 and J usage is TRBJ2-1; 10 nucleotides agree with TRBD2. Germline assignment: CDR1 GTSNPN and CDR2 SVGIG (reference sequence). The CDR3 has 12 residues. V lost 8 bases, J lost 10 bases, and 8 bases stayed unmatched. CDR3 sequence (DNA): TGTGCCCGTACACTAGCGGGAAACGAGCAGTTCTTC. This gives the protein CARTLAGNEQFF.

This clonotype has just a few counts. CDR3 sequence: CASSLATDSSYEQYF. The CDR3, as DNA: TGTGCCAGCAGCTTAGCGACCGACAGCTCCTACGAGCAGTACTTC. The chain joins TRBV11-3 to TRBJ2-7; possible D gene TRBD1, 5 bases. V was trimmed by 1 base and J by 0 bases, leaving 10 bases between them. CDR3 size: 15 residues. CDR1 SGHNT and CDR2 YENEEA come from the germline V gene.

This clonotype came up many times. This chain connects TRBV3-1 to TRBJ2-7; D gene ambiguous. V was shortened by 0 bases and J by 3 bases, with 9 bases between the two germline ends. CDR1 and CDR2 (germline): LGHDT, YNNKEL (reference sequence). The CDR3 covers 14 residues. CDR3 bases: TGTGCCAGCAGCCAAGATTGGCAGAACTACGAGCAGTACTTC. It yields the protein CASSQDWQNYEQYF.

This clonotype has a handful of counts. At one boundary the junction diverges from the germline segment, which might be a read error. CDR3 nucleotide sequence: TGTGCCGGCAGCCCGACCCGGGACAGGGGGGTATTGGACACTGAAGCTTTCTTT. Protein sequence: CAGSPTRDRGVLDTEAFF. This chain connects TRBV28 to TRBJ1-1; 11 bases match TRBD1. Germline V gene lookup returns CDR1 MDHEN and CDR2 SYDVKM. This CDR3 has 18 residues.

The sample holds many counts of this clonotype. Written as DNA, the CDR3 is TGTGCCAGCAGGGGTGTTAACGGCTACACCTTC. Amino acid sequence: CASRGVNGYTF. The rearrangement uses TRBV12-3 or TRBV12-4 and TRBJ1-2; D remains ambiguous. Trimming removed 6 bases from V and 8 bases from J, with 10 bases in between. This CDR3 comprises 11 residues.

Ten or more counts support this clonotype. This chain links TRBV30 with TRBJ1-3, with D maybe TRBD1 (5 bases). Germline V gene data show CDR1 as GTSNPN and CDR2 as SVGIG (reference sequence). The CDR3 covers 13 residues. Trimming took 0 bases from V and 3 from J, leaving 6 bases between them. The CDR3 nucleotides read TGTGCCTGGAGTGTACAGGTTGGAAACACCATATATTTT. This encodes CAWSVQVGNTIYF.